The 12 T cell receptor beta chains presented below share a single source sample, sequenced in a study of cytomegalovirus exposure and HLA in healthy donors. The data were produced by immunoSEQ multiplex PCR, yet TCRdb's version contains in-frame clones alone and is incomplete. Of over 110,000 clones in the sample, roughly nine tenths were seen once. Material for sequencing was PBMCs. Source of these receptors: a man younger than 35 in good health and CMV-seronegative.

The chain joins TRBV13 to TRBJ2-7, with D possibly TRBD2 on 5 matching bases. V was pared by 0 bases and J by 0 bases, with 12 bases between. Per the germline V gene, CDR1 is PRHDT and CDR2 is FYEKMQ (reference sequence). The CDR3 has 16 amino acids. Written as DNA, the CDR3 is TGTGCCAGCAGCTTAGGGCCGGGAACCCACTCCTACGAGCAGTACTTC. The encoded protein is CASSLGPGTHSYEQYF.

The chain joins TRBV6-5 to TRBJ2-2, with D possibly matching TRBD1 (5 bases). Germline V gives CDR1 MNHEY, CDR2 SVGAGI. The CDR3 is 13 amino acids. Trimming removed 10 bases at V and 0 bases at J, with 9 bases between. The CDR3 loop is CATRQPNTGELFF. The CDR3 region has the DNA TGTGCCACTAGACAGCCGAACACCGGGGAGCTGTTTTTT.

V usage is TRBV6-1 and J usage is TRBJ2-2; no clear D gene. Between the trimmed V and J ends, which lost 7 bases and 6 bases, there was a span of 6 bases. The CDR3 has 11 amino acids. Germline values: CDR1 MNHNS, CDR2 SASEGT. The CDR3 region has the DNA TGTGCCAGCAATGCGGCCGGGGAGCTGTTTTTT. Protein: CASNAAGELFF.

The V and J genes are TRBV4-1 and TRBJ1-2, with D possibly being TRBD1 (5 bases). Germline V gives CDR1 MGHRA, CDR2 YSYEKL. Trimming cost V 4 bases and J 0 bases, with 12 bases left between them. The CDR3 extends over 15 amino acids. In DNA form, the CDR3 reads TGCGCCAGCAGCCTTGGGGCAGACTCTAACTATGGCTACACCTTC. It yields the protein CASSLGADSNYGYTF.

A remark on this clone: Additional DNA sequences in this sample encode the identical CDR3. The J gene is TRBJ2-5, the V gene TRBV30; TRBD1 matches at 9 bases. The CDR3 totals 13 residues. Trimming took 5 bases from V and 3 from J; bases not matched to a gene: 4. Germline V CDR1 and CDR2: GTSNPN, SVGIG (reference sequence). Here the CDR3 DNA reads TGTGCCTGGGGGGGACAGGGCGAAGAGACCCAGTACTTC. Translated, it gives CAWGGQGEETQYF.

The chain is built from TRBV27 and TRBJ2-5, with D perhaps TRBD1 (7 bases). The germline gives CDR1 MNHEY, CDR2 SMNVEV (reference sequence). The CDR3 is made up of 13 amino acids. V lost 6 bases, J lost 5 bases, and 13 bases lay in between. CDR3 bases: TGTGCCAGCAGGACAGGGAGGACGGAGACCCAGTACTTC. Protein sequence: CASRTGRTETQYF.

V gene TRBV2 combines with J gene TRBJ2-1; 11 bases are shared with TRBD1. The V gene's germline CDR1 is SNHLY and CDR2 FYNNEI. The V and J ends lost 7 bases and 2 bases, in that order; junction bases with no gene match: 4. The CDR3 has 15 residues. CDR3 protein: CASTRTGGPYNEQFF. The CDR3 nucleotides read TGTGCCAGCACCAGGACAGGGGGCCCCTACAATGAGCAGTTCTTC.

This rearrangement joins TRBV6-1 to TRBJ2-2; 7 bases map to TRBD2. The CDR3 is made up of 14 amino acids. Per germline, CDR1 MNHNS and CDR2 SASEGT. The V and J ends lost 5 bases and 3 bases, in that order; junction bases with no gene match: 3. This CDR3 is CASSRGDDTGELFF. CDR3 nucleotides: TGTGCCAGCAGTCGGGGGGATGACACCGGGGAGCTGTTTTTT.

The V gene is TRBV5-1, the J gene TRBJ1-1, with D unresolved. Germline loops: CDR1 SGHRS, CDR2 YFSETQ. The CDR3 is made up of 13 amino acids. V lost 2 bases and J lost 1, with 6 bases in between. The CDR3 DNA sequence: TGCGCCAGCAGCTTTGACACGAACACTGAAGCTTTCTTT. Translation gives CASSFDTNTEAFF.

This chain links TRBV9 with TRBJ2-2, with D uncertain. In germline, CDR1 is SGDLS, CDR2 YYNGEE. Between the trimmed V and J ends, which lost 0 bases and 6 bases, there was a span of 9 bases. The CDR3 length is 14 residues. CDR3 loop: CASSVGRFAGELFF. The CDR3 DNA reads TGTGCCAGCAGCGTAGGCAGATTTGCCGGGGAGCTGTTTTTT.

V and J are TRBV2 and TRBJ1-1, with TRBD1 identical over 7 bases. The CDR3 runs to 16 residues. V gave up 6 bases and J gave up 5 bases; unmatched junction bases: 15. Per germline, CDR1 SNHLY and CDR2 FYNNEI. In DNA form, the CDR3 reads TGTGCCAGCAGCGACATCCGGTTGCAGGGGGATACTGAAGCTTTCTTT. It is translated as CASSDIRLQGDTEAFF. Combining the CDR3 with reference TRBV2 and TRBJ1-1 gives the whole variable domain EPEVTQTPSHQVTQMGQEVILRCVPISNHLYFYWYRQILGQKVEFLVSFYNNEISEKSEIFDDQFSVERPDGSNFTLKIRSTKLEDSAMYFCASSDIRLQGDTEAFFGQGTRLTVV.

The chain uses TRBV18 and TRBJ1-1; tentatively, D is TRBD1 (5 bases). CDR1 and CDR2 from the germline V gene are KGHSH and LQKENI. V shed 3 bases and J shed 3 bases, with 11 bases lying between them. This CDR3 is 14 amino acids long. The CDR3, as DNA: TGTGCCAGCTCACCTGCAGGGTCGGACACTGAAGCTTTCTTT. This sequence encodes CASSPAGSDTEAFF.